Listed here are 6 T cell receptor beta chains from one sample, sequenced in a study of blood T cell repertoires in COVID-19. The protocol was immunoSEQ multiplex PCR, while the TCRdb copy is restricted to in-frame clones and leaves out a portion. Among 250,000 to 350,000 clones listed, around nine tenths were seen once. Sample: PBMCs or T cells enriched from blood (not recorded which). The receptors shown here come from a woman aged 25 to 45 who had recovered from COVID-19.

The chain is built from TRBV7-9 and TRBJ2-7, with unresolved D. Germline CDR1 reads SEHNR; CDR2 reads FQNEAQ (reference sequence). V lost 4 bases and J 4 bases, leaving 8 bases between the germline ends. The CDR3 has 12 residues. This CDR3 reads CASSSLEYEQYF. The CDR3 nucleotides are TGTGCCAGCAGCTCTCTCGAGTACGAGCAGTACTTC.

The gene calls are TRBV14 and TRBJ2-2; D ambiguous. V was clipped by 6 bases and J by 4 bases, with 15 bases between them. Germline V gene sequence: CDR1 SGHDN, CDR2 FVKESK. The CDR3 is 15 residues long. The CDR3 nucleotides read TGTGCCAGCAGACCCGCAGGCTACAGCACCGGGGAGCTGTTTTTT. Amino acids: CASRPAGYSTGELFF.

The V call is TRBV18, the J call TRBJ1-3, with 10 positions matching TRBD1. Germline V CDR1 and CDR2: KGHSH, LQKENI. V was pared by 2 bases and J by 4 bases, with 8 bases of the junction left unmatched. This CDR3 region has 17 residues. The CDR3 region is CASSPIRQGASGNTIYF. Written as DNA, the CDR3 is TGTGCCAGCTCACCAATAAGACAGGGGGCGAGCGGAAACACCATATATTTT.

The chain is built from TRBV5-4 and TRBJ1-6; 7 nucleotides align to TRBD1. V shed 4 bases, J shed 10 bases, and the junction held 8 bases outside the gene matches. The CDR3 length is 14 residues. Per germline, CDR1 SGHNT and CDR2 YYREEE (reference sequence). CDR3 in DNA: TGTGCCAGCAGCCCCCGACAGGGTGGGTCACCCCTCCACTTT. Protein: CASSPRQGGSPLHF. The whole variable domain, filled in from reference TRBV5-4 and TRBJ1-6, reads ETGVTQSPTHLIKTRGQQVTLRCSSQSGHNTVSWYQQALGQGPQFIFQYYREEENGRGNFPPRFSGLQFPNYSSELNVNALELDDSALYLCASSPRQGGSPLHFGNGTRLTVT.

The chain employs TRBV7-9 and TRBJ1-5; D not certain. The length of the CDR3 is 14 residues. Germline CDR1 reads SEHNR; CDR2 reads FQNEAQ (reference sequence). Trimming left V 5 bases short and J 7 bases short, with 15 bases between. CDR3 protein: CASSLGRSLQPQHF. The DNA for the CDR3 is TGTGCCAGCAGCCTAGGACGGAGCCTCCAGCCCCAGCATTTT.

This chain uses TRBV6-5 with TRBJ1-2, with 7 nucleotides matching TRBD1. The CDR3 contains 14 residues. CDR1 is MNHEY and CDR2 is SVGAGI in the germline V gene. V lost 5 bases and J lost 2; bases outside the gene matches: 5. CDR3 region: CASSTQTGNYGYTF. CDR3 in DNA: TGTGCCAGCAGTACCCAGACAGGGAACTATGGCTACACCTTC.